Sequencing of this T cell receptor beta chain was carried out in a study of cytomegalovirus exposure and HLA in healthy donors. Generated by immunoSEQ multiplex PCR, the TCRdb table keeps only in-frame clones and is missing some. The table includes 350,000 or so clones, about nine tenths detected once. The CDR3 has 14 amino acids. Trimming stripped 4 bases from V and 6 bases from J, with 14 bases between. In germline, CDR1 is LNHDA, CDR2 SQIVND (reference sequence). The TCR sequence derives from a woman aged 18-30 years in good health and CMV-seronegative. The V gene is TRBV19, the J gene TRBJ2-3; possible D gene TRBD2, 6 bases. Sample: PBMCs. CDR3 coding DNA: TGTGCCAGTAGTAGCGGGACGCAAGAGGATACGCAGTATTTT. This sequence encodes CASSSGTQEDTQYF.